Sequencing of this T cell receptor (beta chain) was carried out in a study of T-cell memory formation after mild COVID-19. In the study overall: Each donor largely had its own TCR clusters. Regarding the study as a whole: Pre-infection memory already had some responding clones, implying cross-reactive memory joined.

V was clipped by 4 bases and J by 8 bases, with 16 bases between them. Germline lookup yields CDR1 SGDLS and CDR2 YYNGEE. The CDR3 has 14 amino acids. This clonotype was seen more than once but under ten times. Its antigen is still unknown. Using constant-segment primers, 5'RACE produced TCR alpha and TCR beta cDNA libraries carrying sample barcodes and UMIs. From the 5' RACE reads, TCRdb called clonotypes with MiXCR, one entry per CDR3 protein. The profile shows about 560,000 distinct CDR3 sequences, 17% of them singletons. V is TRBV9 and J is TRBJ2-1, with a weak D call TRBD1 (6 bases). The sequence derives from an adult woman who had mild COVID-19 (a few samples of this study predate the infection). Cell type and time point are not known. Sample: PBMCs or a T cell subset sorted from them (not recorded which). CDR3 amino acids: CASSKTGSVDEQFF. The CDR3 DNA sequence: TGTGCCAGCAGCAAGACAGGAAGCGTAGATGAGCAGTTCTTC.